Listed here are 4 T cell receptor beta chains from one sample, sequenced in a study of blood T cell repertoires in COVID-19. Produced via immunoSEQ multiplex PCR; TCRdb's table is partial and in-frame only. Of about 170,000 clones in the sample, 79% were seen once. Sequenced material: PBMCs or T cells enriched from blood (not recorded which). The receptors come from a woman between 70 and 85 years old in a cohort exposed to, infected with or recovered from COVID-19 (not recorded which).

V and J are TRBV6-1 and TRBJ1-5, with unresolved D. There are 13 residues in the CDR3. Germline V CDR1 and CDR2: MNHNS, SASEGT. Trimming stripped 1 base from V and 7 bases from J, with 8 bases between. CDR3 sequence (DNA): TGTGCCAGCAGTGAAGACGGTGTGCAGCCCCAGCATTTT. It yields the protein CASSEDGVQPQHF.

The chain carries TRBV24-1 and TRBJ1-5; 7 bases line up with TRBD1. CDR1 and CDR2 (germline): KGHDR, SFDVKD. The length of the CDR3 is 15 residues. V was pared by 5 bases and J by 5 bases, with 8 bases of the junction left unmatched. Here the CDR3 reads CATSVGQGEYQPQHF. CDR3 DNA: TGTGCCACCAGTGTTGGGCAGGGGGAGTATCAGCCCCAGCATTTT.

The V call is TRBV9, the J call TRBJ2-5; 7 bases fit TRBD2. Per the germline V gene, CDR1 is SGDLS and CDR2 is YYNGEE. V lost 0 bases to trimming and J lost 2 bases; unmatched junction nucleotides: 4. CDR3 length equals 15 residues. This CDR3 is CASSVGTSVQETQYF. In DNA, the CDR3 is TGTGCCAGCAGCGTAGGTACTAGCGTACAAGAGACCCAGTACTTC.

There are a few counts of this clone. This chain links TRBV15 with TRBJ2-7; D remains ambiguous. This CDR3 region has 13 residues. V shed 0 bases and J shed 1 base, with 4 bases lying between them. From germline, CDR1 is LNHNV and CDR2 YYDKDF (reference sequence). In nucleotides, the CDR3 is TGTGCCACCAGCAGAGATCTGTCCTACGAGCAGTACTTC. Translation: CATSRDLSYEQYF.